The entry that follows covers one T cell receptor beta chain sequence. Authors' processing steps: Reference gene primer amplification gave estimated nucleated cell counts. Some clones are missing from TCRdb's copy, which holds only in-frame ones; the method was immunoSEQ multiplex PCR. V and J calls and clone size follow that table, whereas D and trimming were derived from the DNA. This table holds 350,000 to 450,000 clones, roughly 85% found once. The record originates from a study of blood T cell repertoires in COVID-19. Study summary: COVID-19 samples from acute and convalescent phases originated in the United States, Italy and Spain.

There are 16 residues in the CDR3. V was shortened by 4 bases and J by 0 bases, with 14 bases between the two germline ends. Germline values: CDR1 SGHRS, CDR2 YFSETQ. The TCR originated in a woman between 18 and 30 years old with acute or convalescent COVID-19. The rearrangement joins TRBV5-1 to TRBJ2-1; maybe TRBD2 (5 bases). The sample consisted of peripheral blood. CDR3 sequence (DNA): TGCGCCAGCAGCGCGGACGGGGATAGCTCCTACAATGAGCAGTTCTTC. The encoded protein is CASSADGDSSYNEQFF.